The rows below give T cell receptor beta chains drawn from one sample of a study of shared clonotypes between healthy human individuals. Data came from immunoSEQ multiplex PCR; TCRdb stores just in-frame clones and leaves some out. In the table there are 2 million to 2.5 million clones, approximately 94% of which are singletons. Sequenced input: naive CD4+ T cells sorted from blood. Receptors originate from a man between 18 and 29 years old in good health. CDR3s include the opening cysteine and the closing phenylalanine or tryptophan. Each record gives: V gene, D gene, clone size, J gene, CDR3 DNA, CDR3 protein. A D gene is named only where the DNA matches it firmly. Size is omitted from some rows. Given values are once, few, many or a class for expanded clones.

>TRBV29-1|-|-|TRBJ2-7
TGCAGCGTTGATCGGGGCGGCGAGCAGTACTTC
CSVDRGGEQYF
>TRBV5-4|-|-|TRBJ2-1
TGTGCCAGCAGCTTGGCGGCGGGGCCCTACAATGAGCAGTTCTTC
CASSLAAGPYNEQFF
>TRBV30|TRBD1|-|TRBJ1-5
TGTGCCTGGAGTACAGGGGCCTTCGGGCAGCCCCAGCATTTT
CAWSTGAFGQPQHF
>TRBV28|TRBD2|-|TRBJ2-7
TGTGCCAGCAGTTTCCCGGGAGCGGGAGCTTCCTACGAGCAGTACTTC
CASSFPGAGASYEQYF
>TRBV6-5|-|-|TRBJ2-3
TGTGCCAGCAGTTACTCCCAGCGGAGCACAGATACGCAGTATTTT
CASSYSQRSTDTQYF
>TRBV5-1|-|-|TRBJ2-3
TGCGCCAGCAGCCACGGGGCAGGAACAGATACGCAGTATTTT
CASSHGAGTDTQYF
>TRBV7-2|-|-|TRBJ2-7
TGTGCCAGCAGCGACGGACCCCAGCGCGAGCAGTACTTC
CASSDGPQREQYF
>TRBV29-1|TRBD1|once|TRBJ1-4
TGCAGCGTTGGGACAGGGAGTGAAAAACTGTTTTTT
CSVGTGSEKLFF
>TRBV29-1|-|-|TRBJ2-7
TGCAGCGCCGGATCAGCCTACGAGCAGTACTTC
CSAGSAYEQYF
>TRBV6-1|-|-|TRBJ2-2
TGTGCCAGCAGCCAGGGCTACTTTACCGCCGGGGAGCTGTTTTTT
CASSQGYFTAGELFF
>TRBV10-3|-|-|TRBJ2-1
TGTGCCATCAGTACCTTAGAGGGGTCGAGCTCCTACAATGAGCAGTTCTTC
CAISTLEGSSSYNEQFF
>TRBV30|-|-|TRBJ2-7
TGTGCCTGGAGTGTTGAGCTTTCCTACGAGCAGTACTTC
CAWSVELSYEQYF
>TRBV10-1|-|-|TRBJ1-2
TGCGCCAGCAGTTCCGGGACTAACTATGGCTACACCTTC
CASSSGTNYGYTF
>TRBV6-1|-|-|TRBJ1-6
TGTGCCAGTACAAGCTCCCTCTATAATTCACCCCTCCACTTT
CASTSSLYNSPLHF
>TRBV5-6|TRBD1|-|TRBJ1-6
TGTGCCAGCAGCCGCCTGGACAGGCAAAATTCACCCCTCCACTTT
CASSRLDRQNSPLHF
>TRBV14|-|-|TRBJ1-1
TGTGCCAGCAGCCAAGAGAGCAGCTACACTGAAGCTTTCTTT
CASSQESSYTEAFF
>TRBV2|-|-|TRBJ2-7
TGTGCCAGCACACAGGCCTACGAGCAGTACTTC
CASTQAYEQYF
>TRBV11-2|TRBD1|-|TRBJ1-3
TGTGCCAGCAGTATGGGACAGTACTCTGGAAACACCATATATTTT
CASSMGQYSGNTIYF
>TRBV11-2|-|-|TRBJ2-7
TGTGCCAGCAGGGGGGACCCCGGGGGAGAGCAGTACTTC
CASRGDPGGEQYF
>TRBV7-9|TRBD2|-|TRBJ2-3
TGTGCCAGCAGCTCCGGGACTAGTAATGTGATGGATACGCAGTATTTT
CASSSGTSNVMDTQYF
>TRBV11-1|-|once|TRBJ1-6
TGTGCCAGCAGCTGGAACGGACGTTCACCCCTCCACTTT
CASSWNGRSPLHF
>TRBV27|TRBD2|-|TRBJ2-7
TGTGCCAGCAGTTTAAGCGGGACGGGCTACGAGCAGTACTTC
CASSLSGTGYEQYF
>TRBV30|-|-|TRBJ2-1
TGTGCCTGGAGTCCGCGGCGGGTAGCTGAGCAGTTCTTC
CAWSPRRVAEQFF
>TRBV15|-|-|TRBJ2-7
TGTGCCACCAGTAGGGATCAGACTTACGAGCAGTACTTC
CATSRDQTYEQYF
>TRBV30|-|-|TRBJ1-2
TGTGCCTGGAGTGTAGGAGGGAAAGGCTACACCTTC
CAWSVGGKGYTF
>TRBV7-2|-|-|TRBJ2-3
TGTGCCAGCAGCACCTCAATAAGCACAGATACGCAGTATTTT
CASSTSISTDTQYF
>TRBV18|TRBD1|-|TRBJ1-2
TGTGCCAGCTCACCTGAGACAGGGGCCCTCTATGGCTACACCTTC
CASSPETGALYGYTF
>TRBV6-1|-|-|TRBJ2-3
TGTGCCAGCAGTGAGTTCCCCGGGGATACGCAGTATTTT
CASSEFPGDTQYF
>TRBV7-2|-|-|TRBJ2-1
TGTGCCAGCAGCTTATGGCCGGCTGAGCAGTTCTTC
CASSLWPAEQFF
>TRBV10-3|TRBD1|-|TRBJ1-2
TGTGCCATCCCCGGGACAGACTATGGCTACACCTTC
CAIPGTDYGYTF
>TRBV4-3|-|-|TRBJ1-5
TGCGCCAGCAGCCAAGACAGGGCCAATAGCAATCAGCCCCAGCATTTT
CASSQDRANSNQPQHF
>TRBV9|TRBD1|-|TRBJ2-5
TGTGCCAGCAGCAGACCCGGGACAGTAGGTCCGACCCAGTACTTC
CASSRPGTVGPTQYF
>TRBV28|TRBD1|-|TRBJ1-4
TGTGCCAGCAGGGGGAGGACAGGGCTTAATGAAAAACTGTTTTTT
CASRGRTGLNEKLFF
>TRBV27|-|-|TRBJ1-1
TGTGCCAGCAGTCCTTCGACAGTCCCAAACACTGAAGCTTTCTTT
CASSPSTVPNTEAFF
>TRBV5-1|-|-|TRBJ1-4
TGCGCCAGCAGCTTGGGAGGGGAAAAGTTAAAACTGTTTTTT
CASSLGGEKLKLFF
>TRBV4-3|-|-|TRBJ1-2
TGCGCCAGCAGCCAGGCCAACCAGGAGGCCTATGGCTACACCTTC
CASSQANQEAYGYTF
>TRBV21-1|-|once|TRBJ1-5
TGTGCCAGCAGCAAATGGGGGGGCAATCAGCCCCAGCATTTT
CASSKWGGNQPQHF
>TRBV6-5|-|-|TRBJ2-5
TGTGCCAGTACAGGTTCGGGGGCGGGGACCCAGTACTTC
CASTGSGAGTQYF
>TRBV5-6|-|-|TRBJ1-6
TGTGCCAGCAGCTGGGGTGGGTCAGGGGCTTCACCCCTCCACTTT
CASSWGGSGASPLHF
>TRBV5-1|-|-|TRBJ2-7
TGCGCCAGCAGCTTGTCCACAGCTAAATCCTACGAGCAGTACTTC
CASSLSTAKSYEQYF
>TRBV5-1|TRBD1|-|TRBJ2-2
TGCGCCAGCAGCTTAGGACAGGGAGCCGGGGAGCTGTTTTTT
CASSLGQGAGELFF
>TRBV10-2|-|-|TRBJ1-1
TGCGCCAGCAGTGAGCTTTTGAAGGGGAGCGCTTTCTTT
CASSELLKGSAFF
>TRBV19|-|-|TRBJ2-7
TGTGCCAGTAGTATCGCCAGGGACTACGAGCAGTACTTC
CASSIARDYEQYF
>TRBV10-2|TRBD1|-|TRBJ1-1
TGCGCCAGCAGGCTAGGACAGGAGAACACTGAAGCTTTCTTT
CASRLGQENTEAFF
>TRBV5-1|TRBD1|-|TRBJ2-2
TGCGCCAGCACGGTCGGGACAGCCAACACCGGGGAGCTGTTTTTT
CASTVGTANTGELFF
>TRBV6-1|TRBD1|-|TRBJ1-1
TGTGCCAGCAGCGATAGACAGGGGGGGAACACTGAAGCTTTCTTT
CASSDRQGGNTEAFF
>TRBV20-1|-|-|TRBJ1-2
TGCAGTGCTAGTTATGGCTACACCTTC
CSASYGYTF
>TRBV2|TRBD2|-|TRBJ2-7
TGTGCCAGCAGGGTTACTAGCGGGAGCTCCTACGAGCAGTACTTC
CASRVTSGSSYEQYF
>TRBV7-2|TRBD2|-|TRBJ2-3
TGTGCCAGCAGCCGGGGGGGACTAGCGGCCACAGATACGCAGTATTTT
CASSRGGLAATDTQYF
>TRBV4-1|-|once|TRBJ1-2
TGCGCCAGCAGCCAAAATGGGGTCGGACTCTATGGCTACACCTTC
CASSQNGVGLYGYTF
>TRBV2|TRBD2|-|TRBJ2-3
TGTGCCAGCAGGCGACTAGCGGGAGGAAGGGATACGCAGTATTTT
CASRRLAGGRDTQYF
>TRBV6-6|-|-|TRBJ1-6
TGTGCCAGCAGGGTGGGGAGCTCCTATAATTCACCCCTCCACTTT
CASRVGSSYNSPLHF
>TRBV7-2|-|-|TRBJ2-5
TGTGCCAGCAGCTTAGCGGCGGGTGCTCAAGAGACCCAGTACTTC
CASSLAAGAQETQYF
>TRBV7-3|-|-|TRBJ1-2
TGTGCCAGCAGCTTAAATCTACTAGGTGGCTACACCTTC
CASSLNLLGGYTF
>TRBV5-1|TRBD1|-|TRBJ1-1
TGCGCCAGCAGCCATCGAACAGGGGGCGCGACTGAAGCTTTCTTT
CASSHRTGGATEAFF
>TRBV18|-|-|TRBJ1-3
TGTGCCAGCTCACCGGGCCCGATCTCTGGAAACACCATATATTTT
CASSPGPISGNTIYF
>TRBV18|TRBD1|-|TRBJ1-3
TGTGCCAGCTCACTTGGACAGGGAAACTCTGGAAACACCATATATTTT
CASSLGQGNSGNTIYF
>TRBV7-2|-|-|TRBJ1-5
TGTGCCAGCAGCTTAGTCTGGGGAGGTGGTCAGCCCCAGCATTTT
CASSLVWGGGQPQHF
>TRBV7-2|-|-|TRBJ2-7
TGTGCCAGCAGCCCCCCCGGGCGGAGTGGTTGGGAGCAGTACTTC
CASSPPGRSGWEQYF
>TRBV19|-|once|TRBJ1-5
TGTGCCAGTAGGCCAGACAGCAATAGCAATCAGCCCCAGCATTTT
CASRPDSNSNQPQHF